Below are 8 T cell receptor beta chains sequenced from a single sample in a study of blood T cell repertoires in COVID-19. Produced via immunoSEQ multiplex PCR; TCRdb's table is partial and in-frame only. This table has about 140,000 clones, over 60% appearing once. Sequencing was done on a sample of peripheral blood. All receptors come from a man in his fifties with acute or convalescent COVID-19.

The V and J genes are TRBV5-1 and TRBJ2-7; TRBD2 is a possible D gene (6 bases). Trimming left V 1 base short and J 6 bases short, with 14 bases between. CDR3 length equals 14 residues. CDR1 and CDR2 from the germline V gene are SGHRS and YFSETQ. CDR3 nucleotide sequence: TGCGCCAGCAGCTTGTCATATGGGGGAGGCGAGCAGTACGTC. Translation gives CASSLSYGGGEQYV.

The chain's CDR3 is CASSSMDREAFF. CDR3 nucleotide sequence: TGTGCCAGTAGTTCTATGGACAGGGAAGCTTTCTTT. The chain combines TRBV19 with TRBJ1-1; 7 nucleotides line up with TRBD1. Germline V CDR1 and CDR2: LNHDA, SQIVND (reference sequence). The CDR3 is 12 residues long. V lost 5 bases to trimming and J lost 8 bases; unmatched junction nucleotides: 5.

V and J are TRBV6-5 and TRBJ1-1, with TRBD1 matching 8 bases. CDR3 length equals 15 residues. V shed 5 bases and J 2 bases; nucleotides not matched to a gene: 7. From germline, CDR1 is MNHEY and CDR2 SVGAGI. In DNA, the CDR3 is TGTGCCAGCAGTACCCCGACAGGGGTAAACACTGAAGCTTTCTTT. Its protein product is CASSTPTGVNTEAFF.

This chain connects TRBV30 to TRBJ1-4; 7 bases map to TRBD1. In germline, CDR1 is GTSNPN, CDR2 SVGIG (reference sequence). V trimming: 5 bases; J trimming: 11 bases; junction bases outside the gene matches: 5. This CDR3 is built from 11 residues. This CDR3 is CAWQTGEKLFF. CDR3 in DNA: TGTGCCTGGCAAACAGGGGAGAAACTGTTTTTT.

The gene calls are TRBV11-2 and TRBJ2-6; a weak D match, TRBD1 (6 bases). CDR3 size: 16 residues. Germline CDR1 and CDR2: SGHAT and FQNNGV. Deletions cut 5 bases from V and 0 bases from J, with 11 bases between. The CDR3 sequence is CASSLWTVSGANVLTF. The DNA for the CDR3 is TGTGCCAGCAGCCTATGGACAGTCTCTGGGGCCAACGTCCTGACTTTC.

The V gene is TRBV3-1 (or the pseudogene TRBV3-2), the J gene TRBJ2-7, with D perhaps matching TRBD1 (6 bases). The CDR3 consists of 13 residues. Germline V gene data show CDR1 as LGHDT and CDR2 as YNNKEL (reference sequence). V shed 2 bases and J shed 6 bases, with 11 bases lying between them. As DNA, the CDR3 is TGTGCCAGCAGCCAAAATAGCAGGGGCGAGCAGTACGTC. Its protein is CASSQNSRGEQYV.

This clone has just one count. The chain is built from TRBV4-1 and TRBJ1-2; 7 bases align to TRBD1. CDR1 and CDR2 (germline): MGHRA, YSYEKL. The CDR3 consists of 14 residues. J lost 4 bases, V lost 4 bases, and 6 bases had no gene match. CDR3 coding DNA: TGCGCCAGCAGCCCCCTACAGGGGAGCTATGGCTACACCTTC. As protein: CASSPLQGSYGYTF.

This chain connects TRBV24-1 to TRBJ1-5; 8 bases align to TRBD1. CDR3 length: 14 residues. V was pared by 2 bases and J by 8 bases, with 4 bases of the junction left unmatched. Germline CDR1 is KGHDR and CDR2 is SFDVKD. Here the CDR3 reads CATSDSPTGEPQHF. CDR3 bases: TGTGCCACCAGTGATTCCCCGACAGGGGAGCCCCAGCATTTT.